This TCR beta chain derives from a study of blood T cells in healthy people across ages. Study conclusions and caveats: Diversity of TCR beta per million T cells declined in a roughly linear way with age. When set beside aged donors, long-lived donors presented more naive CD4+ cells and higher diversity.

In this sample, this clonotype turned up a few times. The antigen is not known. The second PCR ran roughly 7 to 12 cycles with a sample-barcoded 5' primer and J-beta primers. Tags on each cDNA molecule came from a template-switch adaptor with 12 random nucleotides. Every sample produced at least 3 million CDR3-containing paired-end reads. MiXCR, applied by TCRdb to the 5' RACE reads, yields one record per CDR3 protein. The repertoire consists of roughly 1.5 million distinct CDR3 sequences, with less than 45% occurring once and the leading ten covering approximately 4%. This CDR3 has 13 residues. CDR1 MNHEY and CDR2 SVGAGI come from the germline V gene. Trimming cost V 6 bases and J 6 bases, with 12 bases left between them.

Material: blood. This chain links TRBV6-5 with TRBJ2-1, with D perhaps matching TRBD2 (6 bases). The receptor comes from a woman aged 18-29 years in good health. The CDR3 DNA follows: TGTGCCAGCAGCTTGGGACTCCTCAATGAGCAGTTCTTC. Translation gives CASSLGLLNEQFF.